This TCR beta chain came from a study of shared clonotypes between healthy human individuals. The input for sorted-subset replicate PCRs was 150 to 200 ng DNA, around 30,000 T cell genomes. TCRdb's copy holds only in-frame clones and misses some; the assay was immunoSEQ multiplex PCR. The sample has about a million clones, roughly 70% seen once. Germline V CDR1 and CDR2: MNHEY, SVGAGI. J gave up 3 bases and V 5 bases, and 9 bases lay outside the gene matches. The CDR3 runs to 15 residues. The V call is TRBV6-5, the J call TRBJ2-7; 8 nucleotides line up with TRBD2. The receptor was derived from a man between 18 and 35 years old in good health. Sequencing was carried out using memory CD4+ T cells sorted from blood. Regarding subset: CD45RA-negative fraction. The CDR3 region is CASSTLPGGDYEQYF. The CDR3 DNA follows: TGTGCCAGCAGTACCCTTCCGGGGGGGGACTACGAGCAGTACTTC.